This note documents a single T cell receptor (beta chain) sequence. Per sample, no less than 5 micrograms of total RNA were extracted. This record belongs to a study of blood T cells in healthy people across ages. It was with a sample-barcoded 5' primer and a J-beta primer mix that a second PCR of roughly 7 to 12 cycles was run. Via MiXCR, TCRdb re-called the 5' RACE reads, giving one row per CDR3 protein. The sample includes around 650,000 distinct CDR3 sequences, roughly 43% seen only once; the top ten take 25% to 30%. The ends were cut back, 0 bases at V and 11 bases at J, with 16 bases in the middle. The CDR3 totals 14 residues. CDR1 LNHNV and CDR2 YYDKDF come from the germline V gene (reference sequence).

This receptor was identified in a man aged 80 or over in good health. The gene calls are TRBV15 and TRBJ2-5; D ambiguous. Sequencing used blood. As DNA, the CDR3 is TGTGCCACCAGCAGAGACCGGGCCAACAATGAGCAGTACTTC. Amino acids: CATSRDRANNEQYF.